This T cell receptor (beta chain) was recovered during a study of OX40 agonist ivuxolimab in advanced cancers. The CDR3 runs 18 residues. The germline V and J ends were trimmed by 2 bases and 4 bases, with 18 bases remaining between them. In germline, CDR1 is KGHSH, CDR2 LQKENI. Sequencing used immunoSEQ multiplex PCR; TCRdb keeps in-frame clones, though not all of them. The sample yields approximately 90,000 clones, 75% to 95% seen once. Patients were ruled out by autoimmune disease history or systemic immunosuppression. This specimen consisted of CD4+ or CD8+ T cells sorted from blood, obtained in a trial of the OX40 agonist ivuxolimab. The V and J genes are TRBV18 and TRBJ2-6; a weak D match, TRBD2 (7 bases). This sequence originates from an adult with an advanced solid tumor such as melanoma, head and neck, liver or kidney cancer. The CDR3 DNA reads as TGTGCCAGCTCACCATTTCAAGCGGGACAAGGAGGGGCCAACGTCCTGACTTTC. This codes for CASSPFQAGQGGANVLTF.